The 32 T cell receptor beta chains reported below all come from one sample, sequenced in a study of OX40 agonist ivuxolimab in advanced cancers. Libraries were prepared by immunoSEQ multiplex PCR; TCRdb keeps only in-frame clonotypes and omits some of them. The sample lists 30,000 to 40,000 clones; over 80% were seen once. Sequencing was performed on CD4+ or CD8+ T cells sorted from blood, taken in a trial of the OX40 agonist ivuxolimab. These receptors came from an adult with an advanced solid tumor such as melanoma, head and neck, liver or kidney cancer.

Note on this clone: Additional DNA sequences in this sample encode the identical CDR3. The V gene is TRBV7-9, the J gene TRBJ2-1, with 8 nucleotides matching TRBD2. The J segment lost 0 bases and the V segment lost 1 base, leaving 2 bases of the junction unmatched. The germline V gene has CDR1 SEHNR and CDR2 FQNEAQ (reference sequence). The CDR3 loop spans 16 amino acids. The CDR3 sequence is CASSLVAGSSYNEQFF. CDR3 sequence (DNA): TGTGCCAGCAGCTTAGTAGCGGGAAGCTCCTACAATGAGCAGTTCTTC.

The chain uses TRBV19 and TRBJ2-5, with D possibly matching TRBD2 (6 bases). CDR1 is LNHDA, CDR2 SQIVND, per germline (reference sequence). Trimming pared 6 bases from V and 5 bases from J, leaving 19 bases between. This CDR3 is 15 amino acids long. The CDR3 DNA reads TGTGCCAGTAGGCCCGAAGGCAGGGACTTTGAGACCCAGTACTTC. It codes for CASRPEGRDFETQYF.

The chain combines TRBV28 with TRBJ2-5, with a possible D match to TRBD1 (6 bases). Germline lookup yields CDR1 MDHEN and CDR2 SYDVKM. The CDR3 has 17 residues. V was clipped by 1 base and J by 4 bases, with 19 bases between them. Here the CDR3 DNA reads TGTGCCAGCAGTTTATTAGTGGGCCCCGAAGGGGGAGAGACCCAGTACTTC. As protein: CASSLLVGPEGGETQYF.

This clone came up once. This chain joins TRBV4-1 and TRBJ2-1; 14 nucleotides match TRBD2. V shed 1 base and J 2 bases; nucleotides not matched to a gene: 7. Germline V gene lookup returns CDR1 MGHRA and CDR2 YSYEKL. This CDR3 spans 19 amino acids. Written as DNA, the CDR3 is TGCGCCAGCAGCCAAGGACTAGCGGGGGGGGCCCGGGCCTACAATGAGCAGTTCTTC. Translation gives CASSQGLAGGARAYNEQFF.

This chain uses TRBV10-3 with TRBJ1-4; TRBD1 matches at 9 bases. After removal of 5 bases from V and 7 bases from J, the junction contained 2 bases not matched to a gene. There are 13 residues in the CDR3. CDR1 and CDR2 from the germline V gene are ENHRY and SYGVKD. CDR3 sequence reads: CAISRQGGEKLFF. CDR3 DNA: TGTGCCATCAGTCGACAGGGGGGTGAAAAACTGTTTTTT.

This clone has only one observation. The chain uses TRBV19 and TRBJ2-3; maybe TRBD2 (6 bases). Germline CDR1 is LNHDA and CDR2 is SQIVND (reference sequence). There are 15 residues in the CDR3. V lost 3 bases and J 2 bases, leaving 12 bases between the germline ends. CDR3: CASSMQGLYTDTQYF. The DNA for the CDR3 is TGTGCCAGTAGTATGCAGGGACTCTACACAGATACGCAGTATTTT.

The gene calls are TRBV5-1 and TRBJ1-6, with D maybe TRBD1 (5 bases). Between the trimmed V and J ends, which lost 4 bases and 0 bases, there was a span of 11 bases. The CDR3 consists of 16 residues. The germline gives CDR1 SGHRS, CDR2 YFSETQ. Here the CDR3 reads CASSGDGASYNSPLHF. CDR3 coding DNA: TGCGCCAGCAGCGGGGACGGTGCCTCCTATAATTCACCCCTCCACTTT.

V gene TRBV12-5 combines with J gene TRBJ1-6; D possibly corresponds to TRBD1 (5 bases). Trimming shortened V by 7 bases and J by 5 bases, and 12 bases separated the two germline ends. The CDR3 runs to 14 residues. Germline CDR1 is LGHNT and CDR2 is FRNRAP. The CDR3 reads CASVGGRDNSPLHF. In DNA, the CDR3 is TGTGCTAGTGTGGGGGGTAGGGATAATTCACCCCTCCACTTT.

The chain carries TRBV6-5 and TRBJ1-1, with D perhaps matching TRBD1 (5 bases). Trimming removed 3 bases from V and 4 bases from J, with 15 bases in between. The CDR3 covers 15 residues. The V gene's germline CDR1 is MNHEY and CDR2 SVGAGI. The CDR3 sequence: CASSYGGVSFTEAFF. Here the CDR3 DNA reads TGTGCCAGCAGTTATGGAGGGGTGAGCTTCACTGAAGCTTTCTTT.

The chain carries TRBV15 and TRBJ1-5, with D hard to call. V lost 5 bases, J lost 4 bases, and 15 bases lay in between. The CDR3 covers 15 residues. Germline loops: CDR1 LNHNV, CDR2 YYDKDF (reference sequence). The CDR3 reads CATSVERLFNQPQHF. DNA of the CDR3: TGTGCCACCAGCGTCGAAAGGTTGTTTAATCAGCCCCAGCATTTT.

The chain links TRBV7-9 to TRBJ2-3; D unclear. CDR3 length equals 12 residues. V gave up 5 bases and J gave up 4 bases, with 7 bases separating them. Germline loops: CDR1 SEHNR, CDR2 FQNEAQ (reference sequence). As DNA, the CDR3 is TGTGCCAGCAGCCCTCCCCCAGATACGCAGTATTTT. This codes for CASSPPPDTQYF.

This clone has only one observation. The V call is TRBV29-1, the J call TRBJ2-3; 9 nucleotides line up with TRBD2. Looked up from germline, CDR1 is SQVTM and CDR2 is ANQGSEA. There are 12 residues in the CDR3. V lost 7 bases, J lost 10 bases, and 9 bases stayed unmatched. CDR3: CSGRVLAGPQYF. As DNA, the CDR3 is TGCAGCGGGCGAGTCCTAGCGGGGCCGCAGTATTTT.

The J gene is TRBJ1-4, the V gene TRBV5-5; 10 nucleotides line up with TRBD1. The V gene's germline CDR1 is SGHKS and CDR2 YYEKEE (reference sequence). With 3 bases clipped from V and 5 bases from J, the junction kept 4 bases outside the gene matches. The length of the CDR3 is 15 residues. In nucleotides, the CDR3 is TGTGCCAGCAGCTACCCGGACAGGGGGAATGAAAAACTGTTTTTT. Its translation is CASSYPDRGNEKLFF.

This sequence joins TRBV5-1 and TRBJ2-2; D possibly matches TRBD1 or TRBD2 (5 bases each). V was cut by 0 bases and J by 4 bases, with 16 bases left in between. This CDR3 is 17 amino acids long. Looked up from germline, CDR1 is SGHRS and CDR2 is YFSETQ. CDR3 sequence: CASSLGPVVGRTGELFF. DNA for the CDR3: TGCGCCAGCAGCTTGGGACCAGTAGTGGGACGCACCGGGGAGCTGTTTTTT.

CDR3: CAISDSVTMSYTF. CDR3 in DNA: TGTGCCATCAGTGACAGCGTAACTATGTCCTACACCTTC. The chain has TRBV10-3 and TRBJ1-2, with D uncertain. Germline V CDR1 and CDR2: ENHRY, SYGVKD. This CDR3 region has 13 residues. Trimming took off 3 bases at V and 10 bases at J, with 15 bases between the two ends.

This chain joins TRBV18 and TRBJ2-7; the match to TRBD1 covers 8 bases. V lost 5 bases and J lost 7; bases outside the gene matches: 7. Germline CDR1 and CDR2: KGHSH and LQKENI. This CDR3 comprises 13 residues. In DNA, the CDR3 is TGTGCCAGCTCAGAGGGACAGGCAACGGAGCAGTACTTC. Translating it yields CASSEGQATEQYF. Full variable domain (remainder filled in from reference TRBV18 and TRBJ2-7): NAGVMQNPRHLVRRRGQEARLRCSPMKGHSHVYWYRQLPEEGLKFMVYLQKENIIDESGMPKERFSAEFPKEGPSILRIQQVVRGDSAAYFCASSEGQATEQYFGPGTRLTVT.

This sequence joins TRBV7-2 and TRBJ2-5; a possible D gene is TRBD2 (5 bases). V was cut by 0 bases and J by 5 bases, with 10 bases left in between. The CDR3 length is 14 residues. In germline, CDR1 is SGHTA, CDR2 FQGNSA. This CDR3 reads CASSLAAGSETQYF. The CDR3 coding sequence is TGTGCCAGCAGCTTAGCGGCGGGTTCCGAGACCCAGTACTTC.

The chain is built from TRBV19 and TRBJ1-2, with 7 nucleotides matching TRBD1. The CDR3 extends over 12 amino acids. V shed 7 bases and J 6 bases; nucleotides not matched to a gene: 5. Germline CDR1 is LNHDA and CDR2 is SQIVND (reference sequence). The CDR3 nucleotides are TGTGCCAGTACTACGACAGGGCATGGCTACACCTTC. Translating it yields CASTTTGHGYTF.

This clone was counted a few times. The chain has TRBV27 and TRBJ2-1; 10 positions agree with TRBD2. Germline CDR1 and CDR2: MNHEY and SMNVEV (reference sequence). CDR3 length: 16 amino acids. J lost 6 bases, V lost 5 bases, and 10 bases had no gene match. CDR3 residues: CASSKQRGGGGNEQFF. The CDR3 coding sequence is TGTGCCAGCAGTAAGCAGCGGGGGGGAGGGGGCAATGAGCAGTTCTTC.

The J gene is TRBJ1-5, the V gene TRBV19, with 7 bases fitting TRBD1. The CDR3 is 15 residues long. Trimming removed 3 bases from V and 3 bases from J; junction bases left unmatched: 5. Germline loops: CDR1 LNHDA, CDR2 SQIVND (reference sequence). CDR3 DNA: TGTGCCAGTAGTATGGGGCAGGGGGACAATCAGCCCCAGCATTTT. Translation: CASSMGQGDNQPQHF.

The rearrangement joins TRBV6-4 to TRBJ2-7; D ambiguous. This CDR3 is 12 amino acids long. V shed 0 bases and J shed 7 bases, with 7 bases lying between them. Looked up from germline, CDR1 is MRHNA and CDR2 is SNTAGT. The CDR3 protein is CASSDSGGEQYF. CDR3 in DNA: TGTGCCAGCAGTGACTCTGGTGGTGAGCAGTACTTC.

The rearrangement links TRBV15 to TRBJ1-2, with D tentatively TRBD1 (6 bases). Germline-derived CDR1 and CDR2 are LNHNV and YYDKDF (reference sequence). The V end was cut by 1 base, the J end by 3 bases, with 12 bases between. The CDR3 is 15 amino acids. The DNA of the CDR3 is TGTGCCACCAGCAGAGTGGGCAGGGGTGACTATGGCTACACCTTC. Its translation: CATSRVGRGDYGYTF.

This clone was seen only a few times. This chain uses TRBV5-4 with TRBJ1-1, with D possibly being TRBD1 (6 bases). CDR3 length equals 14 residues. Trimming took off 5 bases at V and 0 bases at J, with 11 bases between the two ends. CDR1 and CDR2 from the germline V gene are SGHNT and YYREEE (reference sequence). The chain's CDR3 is CASRVQGMNTEAFF. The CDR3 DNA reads TGTGCCAGCAGGGTACAGGGAATGAACACTGAAGCTTTCTTT. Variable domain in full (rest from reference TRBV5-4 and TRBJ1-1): ETGVTQSPTHLIKTRGQQVTLRCSSQSGHNTVSWYQQALGQGPQFIFQYYREEENGRGNFPPRFSGLQFPNYSSELNVNALELDDSALYLCASRVQGMNTEAFFGQGTRLTVV.

The CDR3 sequence is CASSRLWTDLNEKLFF. For the CDR3, the DNA is TGCGCCAGCAGCCGACTTTGGACAGACCTTAATGAAAAACTGTTTTTT. The chain employs TRBV4-1 and TRBJ1-4, with a weak D call TRBD1 (6 bases). This CDR3 is 16 amino acids long. Trimming left V 4 bases short and J 4 bases short, with 16 bases between. Germline assignment: CDR1 MGHRA and CDR2 YSYEKL.

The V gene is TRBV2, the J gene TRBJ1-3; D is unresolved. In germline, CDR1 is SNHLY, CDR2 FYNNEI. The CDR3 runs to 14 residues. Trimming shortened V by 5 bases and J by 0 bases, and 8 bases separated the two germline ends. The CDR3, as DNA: TGTGCCAGCAGTTCATCGGGCTCTGGAAACACCATATATTTT. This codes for CASSSSGSGNTIYF.

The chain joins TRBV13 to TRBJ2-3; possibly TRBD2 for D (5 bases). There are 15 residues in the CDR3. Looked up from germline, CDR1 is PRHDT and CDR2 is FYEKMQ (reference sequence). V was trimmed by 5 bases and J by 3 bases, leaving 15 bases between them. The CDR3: CASSHRGAATDTQYF. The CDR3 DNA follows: TGTGCCAGCAGCCACCGGGGAGCCGCTACAGATACGCAGTATTTT.

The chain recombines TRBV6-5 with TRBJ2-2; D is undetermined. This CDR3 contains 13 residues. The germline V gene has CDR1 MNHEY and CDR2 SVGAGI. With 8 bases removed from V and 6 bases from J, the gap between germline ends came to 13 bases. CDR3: CASEGPGAGELFF. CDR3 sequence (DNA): TGTGCCAGCGAAGGACCTGGCGCCGGGGAGCTGTTTTTT.

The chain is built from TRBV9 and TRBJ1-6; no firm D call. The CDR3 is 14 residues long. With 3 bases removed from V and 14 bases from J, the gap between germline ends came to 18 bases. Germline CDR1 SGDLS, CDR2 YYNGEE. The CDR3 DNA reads TGTGCCAGCAGCGGGACGGACCTCGGTGGGACCCTCCACTTT. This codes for CASSGTDLGGTLHF.

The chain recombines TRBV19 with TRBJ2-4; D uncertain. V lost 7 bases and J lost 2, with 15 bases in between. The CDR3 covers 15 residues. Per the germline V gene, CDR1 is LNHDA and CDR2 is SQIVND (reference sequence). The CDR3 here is CASTQVTRTKNIQYF. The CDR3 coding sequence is TGTGCCAGTACCCAGGTGACACGGACCAAAAACATTCAGTACTTC.

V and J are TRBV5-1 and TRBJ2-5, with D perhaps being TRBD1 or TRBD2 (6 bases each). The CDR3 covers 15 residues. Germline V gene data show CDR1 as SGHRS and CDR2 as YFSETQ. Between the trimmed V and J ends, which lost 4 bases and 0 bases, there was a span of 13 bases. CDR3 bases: TGCGCCAGCAGCCTGGAGAGGGGGGACCAAGAGACCCAGTACTTC. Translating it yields CASSLERGDQETQYF.

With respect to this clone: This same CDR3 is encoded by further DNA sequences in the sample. The CDR3 DNA reads as TGTGCCAGCAGAACCAGCGGGGGGAACACCGGGGAGCTGTTTTTT. Translating it yields CASRTSGGNTGELFF. The chain couples TRBV2 to TRBJ2-2; 8 nucleotides line up with TRBD2. CDR1 SNHLY and CDR2 FYNNEI come from the germline V gene. This CDR3 has 15 amino acids. Trimming cost V 6 bases and J 1 base; bases outside gene matches: 4.

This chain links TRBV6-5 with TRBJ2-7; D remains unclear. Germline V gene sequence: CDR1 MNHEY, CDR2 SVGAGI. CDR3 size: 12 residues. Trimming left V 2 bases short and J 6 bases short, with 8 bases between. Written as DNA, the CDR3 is TGTGCCAGCAGTTACGCCCTCTTCGAGCAGTACTTC. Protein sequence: CASSYALFEQYF.